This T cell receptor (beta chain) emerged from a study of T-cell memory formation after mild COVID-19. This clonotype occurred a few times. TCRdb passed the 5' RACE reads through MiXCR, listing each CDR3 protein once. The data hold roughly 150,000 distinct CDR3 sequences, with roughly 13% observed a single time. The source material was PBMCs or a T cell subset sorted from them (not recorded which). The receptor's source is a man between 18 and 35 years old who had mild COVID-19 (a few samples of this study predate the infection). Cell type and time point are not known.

CDR3 loop: CASSLVGTKNTGELFF. In DNA, the CDR3 is TGTGCCAGCAGCTTAGTAGGGACTAAGAACACCGGGGAGCTGTTTTTT. The chain has TRBV7-2 and TRBJ2-2, with 7 positions matching TRBD2. Germline V gene sequence: CDR1 SGHTA, CDR2 FQGNSA. The CDR3 has 16 amino acids. With 1 base clipped from V and 1 base from J, the junction kept 3 bases outside the gene matches.